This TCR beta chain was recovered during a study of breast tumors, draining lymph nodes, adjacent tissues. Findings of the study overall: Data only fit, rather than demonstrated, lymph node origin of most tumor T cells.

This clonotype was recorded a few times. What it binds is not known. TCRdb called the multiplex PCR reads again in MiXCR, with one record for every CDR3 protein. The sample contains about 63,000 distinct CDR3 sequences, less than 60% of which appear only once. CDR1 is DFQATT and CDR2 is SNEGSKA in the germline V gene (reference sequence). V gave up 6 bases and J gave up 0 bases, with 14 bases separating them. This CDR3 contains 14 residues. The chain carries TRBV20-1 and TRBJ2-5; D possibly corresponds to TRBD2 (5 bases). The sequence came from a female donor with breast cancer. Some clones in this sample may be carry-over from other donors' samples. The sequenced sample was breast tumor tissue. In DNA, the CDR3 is TGCAGTGCACAACATCCGGGAAACCAAGAGACCCAGTACTTC. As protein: CSAQHPGNQETQYF.